What follows are 18 T cell receptor beta chains derived from one specimen sequenced in a study of T-cell reconstitution after alpha-beta-depleted transplantation in children. It was with unique molecular identifiers that the TCRbeta library was prepared. TCRdb re-analysed the PCR reads in MiXCR, keeping a single row per CDR3 protein. Here the sample spans about a million distinct CDR3 sequences, 25% to 30% being singletons. Sequences were derived from PBMCs, mostly from graft donor cells, sampled 360 days after TCRalphabeta/CD19-depleted stem cell transplant. Receptors were obtained from a boy less than two years old who had a stem cell transplant for SCID, so the T cells may come from the graft donor.

This sequence joins TRBV7-8 and TRBJ2-5, with D uncertain. Trimming removed 8 bases from V and 5 bases from J, with 15 bases in between. CDR3 length: 13 amino acids. CDR1 is SGHVS, CDR2 FQNEAQ, per germline. The CDR3 nucleotides are TGTGCCAGCTCAGGACGGCTCGCTGAGACCCAGTACTTC. Its translation is CASSGRLAETQYF.

CDR3 DNA: TGCGCCAGCAGCCCCCCGGCGACCTCACCGTACGAGCAGTACTTC. This sequence encodes CASSPPATSPYEQYF. This sequence joins TRBV5-1 and TRBJ2-7; D ambiguous. The V end was cut by 4 bases, the J end by 4 bases, with 18 bases between. In germline, CDR1 is SGHRS, CDR2 YFSETQ. This CDR3 has 15 amino acids.

This chain joins TRBV6-1 and TRBJ2-1, with D possibly being TRBD1 (5 bases). The CDR3 consists of 15 residues. Trimming left V 6 bases short and J 2 bases short, with 14 bases between. Germline loops: CDR1 MNHNS, CDR2 SASEGT. The CDR3 sequence: CASRNEAGPYNEQFF. CDR3 in DNA: TGTGCCAGCAGGAATGAAGCAGGGCCCTACAATGAGCAGTTCTTC.

V gene TRBV12-3 or TRBV12-4 combines with J gene TRBJ2-7; tentatively, D is TRBD1 or TRBD2 (5 bases each). Trimming stripped 3 bases from V and 0 bases from J, with 12 bases between. The length of the CDR3 is 15 residues. CDR3 sequence (DNA): TGTGCCAGCAGTTTTGGGACGCGTAGCTCCTACGAGCAGTACTTC. Protein product: CASSFGTRSSYEQYF.

This clonotype has just a few counts. CDR3 sequence (DNA): TGTGCCAGCAGTTACGGGGACAGGGCAGGAACTGAAGCTTTCTTT. This sequence encodes CASSYGDRAGTEAFF. This chain uses TRBV6-5 with TRBJ1-1, with 9 nucleotides matching TRBD1. The CDR3 consists of 15 residues. The germline gives CDR1 MNHEY, CDR2 SVGAGI. Losses at the gene ends were 2 bases for V and 5 bases for J; bases not matched to a gene: 6.

The V gene is TRBV7-2, the J gene TRBJ2-2; 9 positions match TRBD1. CDR3 size: 17 residues. Germline trimming cut 4 bases from V and 5 bases from J; bases unmatched to any gene: 11. CDR1 and CDR2 from the germline V gene are SGHTA and FQGNSA. In nucleotides, the CDR3 is TGTGCCAGCAGCTCACGACTCGGACAGGGGATAACCGGGGAGCTGTTTTTT. Translating it yields CASSSRLGQGITGELFF. The full variable domain, in which reference TRBV7-2 and TRBJ2-2 provide the parts outside the CDR3, is GAGVSQSPSNKVTEKGKDVELRCDPISGHTALYWYRQSLGQGLEFLIYFQGNSAPDKSGLPSDRFSAERTGGSVSTLTIQRTQQEDSAVYLCASSSRLGQGITGELFFGEGSRLTVL.

There are a few counts of this clonotype. The V and J genes are TRBV6-5 and TRBJ1-6, with 7 bases matching TRBD1. Germline CDR1 reads MNHEY; CDR2 reads SVGAGI. J lost 10 bases, V lost 2 bases, and 8 bases had no gene match. The CDR3 is made up of 15 amino acids. DNA of the CDR3: TGTGCCAGCAGTTACGCGGACAGGACGAACTCACCCCTCCACTTT. Residues: CASSYADRTNSPLHF.

This clonotype was observed at least ten times. This chain uses TRBV7-2 with TRBJ2-7, with TRBD1 as a possible D gene (6 bases). CDR3 length: 16 amino acids. In germline, CDR1 is SGHTA, CDR2 FQGNSA. Trimming took 0 bases from V and 3 from J, leaving 15 bases between them. This CDR3 is CASSLAHRVGRYEQYF. The CDR3 coding sequence is TGTGCCAGCAGCTTAGCCCACAGGGTTGGTCGCTACGAGCAGTACTTC.

The rearrangement uses TRBV20-1 and TRBJ1-3, with D unresolved. Trimming shortened V by 6 bases and J by 2 bases, and 17 bases separated the two germline ends. This CDR3 comprises 15 residues. Germline loops: CDR1 DFQATT, CDR2 SNEGSKA (reference sequence). The CDR3 DNA is TGCAGTGCCCTCGGACCCTGGACGCCTGGAAACACCATATATTTT. Amino acids: CSALGPWTPGNTIYF.

This chain links TRBV12-3 or TRBV12-4 with TRBJ2-7, with D perhaps assigned TRBD1 or TRBD2 (5 bases each). The CDR3 is 15 amino acids. The V end was cut by 3 bases, the J end by 2 bases, with 14 bases between. The CDR3 is CASSLGTEIPYEQYF. The CDR3 DNA reads TGTGCCAGCAGTTTGGGGACCGAGATTCCCTACGAGCAGTACTTC.

In its sample, this clonotype was seen a few times. The chain recombines TRBV9 with TRBJ2-1; 7 bases match TRBD2. J gave up 2 bases and V 0 bases, and 11 bases lay outside the gene matches. CDR3 length: 18 residues. Germline lookup yields CDR1 SGDLS and CDR2 YYNGEE. For the CDR3, the DNA is TGTGCCAGCAGCGTAGCGGAGCGGGGTCCCCCTACCTACAATGAGCAGTTCTTC. Amino acids: CASSVAERGPPTYNEQFF.

The gene calls are TRBV6-1 and TRBJ2-5; 7 bases line up with TRBD2. The CDR3 totals 17 residues. Trimming cost V 7 bases and J 7 bases; bases outside gene matches: 21. Germline loops: CDR1 MNHNS, CDR2 SASEGT. The CDR3 coding sequence is TGTGCCAGCACCCCCTGGGGGGGAGATCGGTATTTGGGGACCCAGTACTTC. Protein product: CASTPWGGDRYLGTQYF.

The chain employs TRBV15 and TRBJ2-1; 9 bases map to TRBD2. The V gene's germline CDR1 is LNHNV and CDR2 YYDKDF (reference sequence). V shed 0 bases, J shed 14 bases, and the junction held 11 bases outside the gene matches. CDR3 length: 15 residues. The CDR3 reads CATSREATGGGEKFF. CDR3 bases: TGTGCCACCAGCAGAGAGGCGACTGGCGGGGGGGAAAAGTTCTTC. Drawing the rest from reference TRBV15 and TRBJ2-1, the complete variable domain is DAMVIQNPRYQVTQFGKPVTLSCSQTLNHNVMYWYQQKSSQAPKLLFHYYDKDFNNEADTPDNFQSRRPNTSFCFLDIRSPGLGDTAMYLCATSREATGGGEKFFGPGTRLTVL.

The CDR3, as DNA: TGTGCCAGCAGCTTAGGCGACGCGGGACAGGGCTACGAGCAGTACTTC. This gives the protein CASSLGDAGQGYEQYF. The genes are TRBV7-8 and TRBJ2-7, with 9 positions matching TRBD1. V trimming: 1 base; J trimming: 3 bases; junction bases outside the gene matches: 7. The germline CDR1 and CDR2 sequences are SGHVS and FQNEAQ. The length of the CDR3 is 16 residues.

The rearrangement joins TRBV6-2 or TRBV6-3 to TRBJ2-2; D is perhaps TRBD1 (6 bases). Trimming took 7 bases from V and 0 from J, leaving 9 bases between them. This CDR3 is 14 amino acids long. Germline loops: CDR1 MNHEY, CDR2 SVGEGT. The CDR3 is CASIGTPNTGELFF. The DNA for the CDR3 is TGTGCCAGCATCGGGACACCGAACACCGGGGAGCTGTTTTTT.

This clonotype was counted many times. V gene TRBV12-3 or TRBV12-4 combines with J gene TRBJ1-2; 7 nucleotides match TRBD1. The CDR3 totals 13 residues. Unmatched junction bases numbered 3, after V lost 5 bases and J lost 3 bases. CDR3 DNA: TGTGCCAGCAGTCGGGACAGCTACTATGGCTACACCTTC. Its translation is CASSRDSYYGYTF.

This clonotype was observed a single time. This chain uses TRBV15 with TRBJ2-7; 12 bases fit TRBD1. The germline V gene has CDR1 LNHNV and CDR2 YYDKDF (reference sequence). This CDR3 spans 14 amino acids. V dropped 2 bases and J dropped 6; count of bases not matched to a gene: 2. CDR3 sequence: CATSRPGQGAEQYF. The CDR3, as DNA: TGTGCCACCAGCAGACCGGGACAGGGGGCCGAGCAGTACTTC. Looking up the rest from reference TRBV15 and TRBJ2-7 gives the full variable domain: DAMVIQNPRYQVTQFGKPVTLSCSQTLNHNVMYWYQQKSSQAPKLLFHYYDKDFNNEADTPDNFQSRRPNTSFCFLDIRSPGLGDTAMYLCATSRPGQGAEQYFGPGTRLTVT.

In its sample, this clonotype was seen a few times. The V call is TRBV20-1, the J call TRBJ2-7, with D unclear. Per germline, CDR1 DFQATT and CDR2 SNEGSKA (reference sequence). V dropped 1 base and J dropped 4 bases, with 14 bases sitting between them. CDR3 length: 14 residues. As DNA, the CDR3 is TGCAGTGCTAGAGCCCCTTGGGGTAAATACGAGCAGTACTTC. Translating gives CSARAPWGKYEQYF.